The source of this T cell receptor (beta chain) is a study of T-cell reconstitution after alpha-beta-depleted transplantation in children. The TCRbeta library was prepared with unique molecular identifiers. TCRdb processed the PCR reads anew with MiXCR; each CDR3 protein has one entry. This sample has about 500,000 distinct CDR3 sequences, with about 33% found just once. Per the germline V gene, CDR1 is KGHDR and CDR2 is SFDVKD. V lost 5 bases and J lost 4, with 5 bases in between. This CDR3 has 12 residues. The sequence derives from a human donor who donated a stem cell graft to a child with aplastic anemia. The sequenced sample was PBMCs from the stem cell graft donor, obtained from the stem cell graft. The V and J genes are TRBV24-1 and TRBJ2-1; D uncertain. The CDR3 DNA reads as TGTGCCACCAGTGCTACTTACAATGAGCAGTTCTTC. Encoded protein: CATSATYNEQFF.